This TCR beta chain was identified during a study of blood T cell repertoires in COVID-19. Study background: Collection of acute and convalescent COVID-19 samples took place in the United States, Italy and Spain.

V gave up 1 base and J gave up 3 bases, with 7 bases separating them. CDR3 size: 14 residues. CDR1 and CDR2 (germline): MGHDK, SYGVNS. The protocol was immunoSEQ multiplex PCR, while the TCRdb copy is restricted to in-frame clones and leaves out a portion. The table includes some 510,000 clones, roughly 90% detected once. Cohort 3 donors counted as recovered after two negative PCRs, clearance, or resolved symptoms. The sequence was obtained from a woman in her 40s who had recovered from COVID-19. Sequenced input: PBMCs or T cells enriched from blood (not recorded which). The V call is TRBV25-1, the J call TRBJ2-1; D is unresolved. The CDR3 coding sequence is TGTGCCAGCAGTGAATCGCACGGCTACAATGAGCAGTTCTTC. Its translation: CASSESHGYNEQFF.